This is a list of T cell receptor beta chains from one sample in a study of blood T cells in healthy people across ages. TCRdb called the 5' RACE reads again in MiXCR, with one record for every CDR3 protein. The data contain roughly 800,000 distinct CDR3 sequences, 30% to 45% of them seen just once; the ten biggest clones take up 10% to 15%. Sequencing was done on a sample of blood. The receptors were gathered from a young man in good health. The CDR3 runs from the conserved cysteine through the conserved F or W. A D gene is named only where the DNA matches it firmly. Size tells how often a clone was seen (once, few, many) or the class of an expanded clone, and some rows leave it out.

TRBV20-1	TRBJ2-7	-	-	TGCAGTGCCACAGACAGGAATGGGTACGAGCAGTACTTC	CSATDRNGYEQYF
TRBV4-3	TRBJ2-5	-	-	TGCGCCAGCAGCCCCAAACTAACCCTGGAGACCCAGTACTTC	CASSPKLTLETQYF
TRBV12-3/TRBV12-4	TRBJ1-5	few	-	TGTGCCAGCAGTTTAGTTGGAGGATATCAGCCCCAGCATTTT	CASSLVGGYQPQHF
TRBV6-6	TRBJ2-5	few	TRBD2	TGTGCCAGCAGTCCCCCCCAGCGGGGGGCAGTGGAGACCCAGTACTTC	CASSPPQRGAVETQYF
TRBV13	TRBJ2-7	once	-	TGTGCCAGCAGCGCTACAGGAAACCCTTCCTACGAGCAGTACTTC	CASSATGNPSYEQYF
TRBV20-1	TRBJ1-2	-	-	TGCAGTGCTAGAGAGGCAGGAGCCTACTTCGATCCGACCACCTTC	CSAREAGAYFDPTTF
TRBV14	TRBJ2-5	few	TRBD1	TGTGCCAGCGGGGGACAGTCCAGCCAAGAGACCCAGTACTTC	CASGGQSSQETQYF
TRBV7-9	TRBJ1-1	few	-	TGTGCCAGCAGCCCGTGGGACATTTTGAACACTGAAGCTTTCTTT	CASSPWDILNTEAFF
TRBV28	TRBJ1-2	-	TRBD1	TGTGCCAGCAGTTTAATAGGACAGGGATTCTATGGCTACACCTTC	CASSLIGQGFYGYTF
TRBV4-3	TRBJ2-3	many	-	TGCGCCAGCAGCCACGTAGGGGGGCGTCTATCCCCAGATACGCAGTATTTT	CASSHVGGRLSPDTQYF
TRBV11-2	TRBJ1-1	-	-	TGTGCCAGCAGCTTCGGCGGGGACCCAGCTTTCTTT	CASSFGGDPAFF
TRBV15	TRBJ1-2	few	TRBD1	TGTGCCACCAGCCTATACTCTGGACAGGGCGGGGGCTACACCTTC	CATSLYSGQGGGYTF
TRBV12-3/TRBV12-4	TRBJ1-1	-	-	TGTGCCAGCAGTTTATTTGGGGGAGGAACGACTGAAGCTTTCTTT	CASSLFGGGTTEAFF
TRBV28	TRBJ2-7	-	TRBD2	TGTGCCAGCAGTTTACCCCGGGACTACCCCTACAATGAGCAGTACTTC	CASSLPRDYPYNEQYF
TRBV20-1	TRBJ2-1	many	-	TGCAGTGTTGGGGGGAGGTTCTTC	CSVGGRFF
TRBV21-1	TRBJ2-7	-	-	TGTGCCAGCACCTCCTGTAGGGACAGGCCTCCCTACGAGCAGTACTTC	CASTSCRDRPPYEQYF
TRBV5-1	TRBJ2-7	many	-	TGCGCCAGCAGCTTGGGACTATCTTCCTACGAGCAGTACTTC	CASSLGLSSYEQYF
TRBV7-2	TRBJ2-7	-	-	TGTGCCAGCAGCTCCGGGGCGGGTTCGGTTGAGCAGTACTTC	CASSSGAGSVEQYF
TRBV12-3/TRBV12-4	TRBJ2-1	many	-	TGTGCCAGCAGTCCGCCAGGTAATGAGCAGTTCTTC	CASSPPGNEQFF
TRBV6-1	TRBJ2-3	-	-	TGCGCCAGCAGTGAAGCCCCAGTCAGAAGCACAGATACGCAGTATTTT	CASSEAPVRSTDTQYF
TRBV6-6	TRBJ1-6	-	-	TGTGCCAGCAGTTACCTCAGGAGAGGGGATATACCCCTCCACTTT	CASSYLRRGDIPLHF
TRBV7-2	TRBJ2-7	-	-	TGTGCCAGCAGCTCCCGGGTAACCTACGAGCAGTACTTC	CASSSRVTYEQYF
TRBV25-1	TRBJ1-2	-	-	TGTGCCAGCAGTGAATGGCCAGGGGACTATGGCTACACCTTC	CASSEWPGDYGYTF
TRBV7-2	TRBJ1-1	few	-	TGTGCCAGCAGTTCCCCGACAGAGAACACTGAAGCTTTCTTT	CASSSPTENTEAFF
TRBV12-3/TRBV12-4	TRBJ1-5	-	-	TGTGCCAGCAGTTTTGGGTCAGCCCGGCATTTT	CASSFGSARHF
TRBV12-3/TRBV12-4	TRBJ2-7	-	TRBD1	TGTGCCAGCAGCCCATTGGGACAGGGGAGGTGGGAGGCCCAGTACTTC	CASSPLGQGRWEAQYF
TRBV27	TRBJ2-1	few	-	TGTGCCAGCAGTTCAACCGGGACGCAGGACTACAATGAGCAGTTCTTC	CASSSTGTQDYNEQFF
TRBV30	TRBJ2-2	-	-	TGTGCCTGGAGTCGGGACATTGTGGCCGGGGAGCTGTTTTTT	CAWSRDIVAGELFF
TRBV6-6	TRBJ2-3	-	TRBD2	TGTGCCAGCAATACGTTCCTGGCGGGGACTACCACAGATACGCAGTATTTT	CASNTFLAGTTTDTQYF
TRBV6-5	TRBJ1-2	-	-	TGTGCCAGCAGTCAGTTCTCAACCTATGGCTACACCTTC	CASSQFSTYGYTF
TRBV14	TRBJ2-7	-	-	TGTGCCAGCAGCCAGGGGACACTACACGAGCAGTACTTC	CASSQGTLHEQYF
TRBV5-1	TRBJ2-2	-	TRBD1	TGCGCCAGCAGCTGGGACAGGGGGCGAACCGGGGAGCTGTTTTTT	CASSWDRGRTGELFF
TRBV3-1	TRBJ1-2	-	TRBD1	TGTGCCAGCAGCCAAAGGACAGGGGAGAGCTATGGCTACACCTTC	CASSQRTGESYGYTF
TRBV13	TRBJ2-4	-	TRBD1	TGTGCCAGCAGCTGGACAGGGTTGAACATTCAGTACTTC	CASSWTGLNIQYF
TRBV12-3/TRBV12-4	TRBJ2-2	-	TRBD1	TGTGCCAAGGGGACAGGGGAAAACACCGGGGAGCTGTTTTTT	CAKGTGENTGELFF
TRBV7-7	TRBJ2-5	-	TRBD1	TGTGCTAGCAGCTTTCGACAGGGGGAGGAGACCCAGTACTTC	CASSFRQGEETQYF
TRBV13	TRBJ2-5	-	TRBD2	TGTGCCAGCAGCTTAGGGACTAGCGGGAGGTACAGAGAGACCCAGTACTTC	CASSLGTSGRYRETQYF
TRBV6-5	TRBJ2-7	many	-	TGTGCCAGCAGTCCCGGGACTTACTCCTACGAGCAGTACTTC	CASSPGTYSYEQYF
TRBV7-2	TRBJ2-1	many	TRBD2	TGTGCCAGCAGCTTAGAGCGGGAAAATGAGCAGTTCTTC	CASSLERENEQFF
TRBV7-2	TRBJ2-1	few	-	TGTGCCAGCAGCTATGAGGCCTCGAGGGCGGGGTTCTTC	CASSYEASRAGFF
TRBV4-3	TRBJ2-1	many	-	TGCGCCAGCAGCCAAGATCAACGAATTTCCTACAATGAGCAGTTCTTC	CASSQDQRISYNEQFF
TRBV15	TRBJ1-5	few	-	TGTGCCACCAGCAGAGATGATGTGGGGAGGGATCAGCCCCAGCATTTT	CATSRDDVGRDQPQHF